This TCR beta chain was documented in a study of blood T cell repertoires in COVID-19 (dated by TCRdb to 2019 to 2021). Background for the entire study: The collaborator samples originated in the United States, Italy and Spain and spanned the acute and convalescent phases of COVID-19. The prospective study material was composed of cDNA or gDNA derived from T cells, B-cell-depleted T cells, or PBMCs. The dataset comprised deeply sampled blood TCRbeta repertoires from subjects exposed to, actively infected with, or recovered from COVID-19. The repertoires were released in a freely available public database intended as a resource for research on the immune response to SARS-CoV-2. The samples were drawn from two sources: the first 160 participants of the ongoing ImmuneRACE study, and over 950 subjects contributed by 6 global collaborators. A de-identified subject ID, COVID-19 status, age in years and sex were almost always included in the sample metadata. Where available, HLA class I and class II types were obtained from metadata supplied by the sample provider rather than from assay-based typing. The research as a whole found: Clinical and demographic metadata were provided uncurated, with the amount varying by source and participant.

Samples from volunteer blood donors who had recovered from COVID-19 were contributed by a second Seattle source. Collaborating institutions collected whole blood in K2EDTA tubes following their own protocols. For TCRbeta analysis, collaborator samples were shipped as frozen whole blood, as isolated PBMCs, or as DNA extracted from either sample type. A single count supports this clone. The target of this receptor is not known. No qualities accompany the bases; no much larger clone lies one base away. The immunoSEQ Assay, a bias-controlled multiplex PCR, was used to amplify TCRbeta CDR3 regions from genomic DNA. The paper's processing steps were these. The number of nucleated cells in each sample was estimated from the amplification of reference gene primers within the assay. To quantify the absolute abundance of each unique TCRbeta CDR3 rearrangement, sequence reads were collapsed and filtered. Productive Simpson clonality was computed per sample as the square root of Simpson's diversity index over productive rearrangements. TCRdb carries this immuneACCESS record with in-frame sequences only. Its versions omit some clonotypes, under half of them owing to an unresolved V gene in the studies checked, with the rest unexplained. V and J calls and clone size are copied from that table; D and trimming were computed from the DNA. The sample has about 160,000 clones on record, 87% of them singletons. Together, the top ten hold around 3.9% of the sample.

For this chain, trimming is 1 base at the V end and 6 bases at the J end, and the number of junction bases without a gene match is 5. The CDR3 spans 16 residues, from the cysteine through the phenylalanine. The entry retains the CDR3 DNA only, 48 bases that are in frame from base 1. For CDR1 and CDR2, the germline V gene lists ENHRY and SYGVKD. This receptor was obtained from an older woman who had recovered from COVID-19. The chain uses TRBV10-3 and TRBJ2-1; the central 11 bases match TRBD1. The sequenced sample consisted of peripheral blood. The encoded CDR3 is CAISELGQGGGNEQFF. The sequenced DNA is TGTGCCATCAGTGAGTTGGGACAGGGGGGCGGCAATGAGCAGTTCTTC.